This T cell receptor beta chain was captured in a study of vaccination and CD4 T cells after COVID-19. The wider study: Overlapping peptides of the spike proteins of SARS-CoV-2, HCoV-NL63, HCoV-OC43 and HCoV-229E were used for cell stimulation.

Treatment reported: roughly nine-day PBMC culture with coronavirus spike peptide pools or control peptides (ViraFEST assay). Trimming removed 5 bases from V and 0 bases from J, with 8 bases in between. This CDR3 has 12 residues. The V gene's germline CDR1 is DFQATT and CDR2 SNEGSKA (reference sequence). To note about this clonotype: Its antigen is unidentified.

General study results and limits: It was found that, in convalescent patients, 304 of 307 vaccine-specific clones were spike mono-reactive.

With the Oncomine TCR Beta short-read assay, DNA from cultured CD4+ T cells was sequenced. A single record per CDR3 protein comes from TCRdb applying MiXCR to the PCR reads. This sample carries roughly 13,000 distinct CDR3 sequences, under 75% of them seen once, and the ten largest clones take less than 7%. The sample taken for sequencing was CD4+ T cells from blood, cultured in vitro. The TCR comes from a human donor who had recovered from COVID-19. The V call is TRBV20-1, the J call TRBJ2-7; maybe TRBD2 (6 bases). CDR3 DNA: TGCAGTGCTCGGCGGGACTCCTACGAGCAGTACTTC. Translation: CSARRDSYEQYF.